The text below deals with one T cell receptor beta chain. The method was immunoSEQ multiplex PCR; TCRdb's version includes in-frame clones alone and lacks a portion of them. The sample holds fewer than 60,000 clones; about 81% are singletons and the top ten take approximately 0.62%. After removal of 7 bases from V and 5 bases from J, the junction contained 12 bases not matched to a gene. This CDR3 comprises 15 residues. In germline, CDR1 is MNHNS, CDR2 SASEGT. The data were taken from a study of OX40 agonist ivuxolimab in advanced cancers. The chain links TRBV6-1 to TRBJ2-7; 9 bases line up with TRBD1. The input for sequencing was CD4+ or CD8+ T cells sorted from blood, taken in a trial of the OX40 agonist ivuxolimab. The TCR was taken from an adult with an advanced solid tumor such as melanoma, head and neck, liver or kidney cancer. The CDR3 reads CASKNFRDRAHEQYF. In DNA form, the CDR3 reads TGTGCCAGCAAGAACTTCCGGGACAGGGCCCACGAGCAGTACTTC.